This T cell receptor beta chain was sequenced during a study of Ad26.COV2.S vaccination and SARS-CoV-2 variants. Germline lookup yields CDR1 SGHNT and CDR2 YYREEE (reference sequence). The V gene end was trimmed by 5 bases and the J gene end by 2 bases; junction bases not matched to a gene: 11. The CDR3 is 16 residues long. Treatment: about 20 received Ad26.COV2.S at low or high dose, single or two shots; about 5 received placebo; per-sample allocation not given. Specimens were obtained on day 63 following the first vaccine or placebo injection. This table comes from immunoSEQ multiplex PCR, and its TCRdb copy is limited to in-frame clones, with some not included. The sample records 350,000 to 550,000 clones, roughly 87% being singletons.

The receptor was isolated from a person between 18 and 59 years old who received the Ad26.COV2.S COVID-19 vaccine or a placebo. The sequencing here drew on peripheral blood, taken in a trial of Ad26.COV2.S vaccine versus placebo. The gene calls are TRBV5-4 and TRBJ2-3; 7 bases are shared with TRBD1. CDR3 sequence reads: CASRATGALATDTQYF. The CDR3 nucleotides are TGTGCCAGCAGGGCTACAGGGGCGCTGGCCACAGATACGCAGTATTTT.